Sequencing of this T cell receptor (beta chain) was carried out in a study of a mutant IDH1 vaccine in newly diagnosed glioma. In the study overall: Patients under treatment included around 60% males and 37.5% females and had a mean age of around 43 years.

The CDR3 length is 13 residues. Trimming took off 9 bases at V and 3 bases at J, with 14 bases between the two ends. From germline, CDR1 is ENHRY and CDR2 SYGVKD. Clones were read by immunoSEQ multiplex PCR, and TCRdb kept only the in-frame ones, dropping some. The table has 20,000 to 25,000 clones, roughly two thirds seen once. This clone came up a few times. Its matching antigen is unknown. This sample's time point: week 11, during vaccination. The study gave 300 ug of mutant IDH1 20-mer peptide per vaccine dose, with topical imiquimod. Each of the donors came in with new WHO grade 3 or 4 astrocytomas that were IDH1-mutant and ATRX-lost.

The sample in question was peripheral blood mononuclear cells (PBMCs), obtained from a glioma patient whose treatment included an IDH1 peptide vaccine. The chain combines TRBV10-3 with TRBJ1-2, with D perhaps matching TRBD1 (5 bases). This receptor was taken from a young man with glioma. Some clones in this sample may be carry-over from other donors' samples. The CDR3 here is CAMTRERDYGYTF. The CDR3 bases are TGTGCCATGACCAGGGAGAGGGACTATGGCTACACCTTC.